This entry describes one TCR beta chain. Its antigen is unknown. The record has no base qualities; no much larger clone is one base away. The germline V gene specifies SNHLY as CDR1 and FYNNEI as CDR2. CDR3 length: 13 amino acids, cysteine to phenylalanine. The retained sequence is limited to the CDR3, 39 bases, with the frame set at the first base. Compared with germline, V lacks 4 bases and J lacks 5 bases; bases without a gene match: 4. This record comes from a study of beta chain features in type 1 diabetes (dated by TCRdb to 2016 to 2019). Context from the whole study: Mean age, gender distribution, total cell number and subset yield were not different between patients and healthy donors. A total of about 110,000,000 sorted cells were examined across all samples, and a strong correlation was observed between cell number per subset and RNA yield. In the study, TCRB repertoires of sorted circulating CD4+ T cell subsets from recently diagnosed type 1 diabetes patients were compared with those of matched healthy donors. Regulatory and stem cell-like memory subsets were obtained from only 8 patients and roughly 8 healthy donors, while naive and central memory subsets were obtained from all 30 or so donors.

The entire isolated RNA was reverse transcribed using the High Capacity cDNA Reverse Transcription Kit, and thus expressed TCRB transcripts were sequenced. Deep immunoSEQ sequencing was performed on naive, central memory and regulatory T cell samples, with an average of about 3.57 million total reads per sample. Sorted cells were lysed in RLT buffer, and RNA was extracted using DNase-treated RNeasy Micro or Mini kits according to cell number. Each cell subset was processed on its own to prevent cross-contamination, while patient and healthy donor samples were processed together. Using the immunoSEQ multiplex PCR, TCRB sequences were amplified from cDNA into 87-bp fragments spanning the CDR3 region. The amplicons were sequenced using the Illumina HiSeq platform. Processing in the source paper ran as follows. Synthetic template baselines were used to correct PCR bias computationally, reads within Hamming distance 2 were collapsed together, and singletons that could not be merged were discarded. By aligning reads against IMGT, V, D and J genes, CDR3 length, and insertions or deletions at six rearrangement sites were assigned. Clonotype counts were normalized to sorted cell number within each subset before computing true diversity and Gini coefficients with the tcR R package. Repertoire sharing was quantified using the overlap coefficient calculated on TCRB nucleotide sequences. Out-of-frame TCRB sequences from naive cells were analyzed as a proxy for the pre-selection repertoire. In TCRdb, the immuneACCESS table is reduced to in-frame sequences with V and J assigned. These tables do not hold every clone; where another copy was compared, an unresolved V gene accounts for under half, and the others remain unexplained. The DNA gave D and trimming, while V, J and clone size come from that table. This sample gives fewer than 900,000 clones in total; 17% of them show up just once. Of the sample, around 0.02% is held by the ten largest clones.

A single peripheral blood draw of around 120 mL on average was collected from each donor into heparinised tubes. Using a panel that included CD45RO, CCR7, CD25, CD127, CD95 and CD27, naive, central memory, regulatory and stem cell-like memory CD4+ T cells were sorted on a BD FACSAria II. All sorted populations exceeded 95% purity. Right away, PBMCs were isolated by Lymphoprep density gradient centrifugation and were stained directly, with no culture step. To minimize batch effects, samples were stained and sorted in pairs, one healthy donor with one patient per experiment. Overall study results and their limits: Naive, central memory and regulatory TCRB repertoires appeared to be more alike among patients than among healthy donors. In all four CD4+ subsets, TCRB CDR3 length was moderately but significantly shorter in type 1 diabetes patients. Shorter templates might be favored by PCR, yet because patient and control samples were amplified and corrected together, any such skew would affect both groups equally. HLA sub-analyses involved small numbers of individuals, so any influence of HLA type on TCRB rearrangement remained unresolved. Because cDNA was sequenced instead of genomic DNA, highly expressing activated cells could be over-represented, though the groups showed no difference in activation or CD3 levels. Fewer insertions and more nucleotide deletions at VDJ recombination sites were observed in patients with type 1 diabetes, implying thymic rearrangement abnormalities.

This receptor was obtained from a woman younger than 35 in good health. In this chain, TRBV2 is recombined with TRBJ1-2; 7 nucleotides in the junction match TRBD1. Material: naive CD4+ T cells from blood. The sample's cell subset or site, from its label and the paper: true naive CD4+ T cells. The DNA reads TGTGCCAGCAGTGGGGACAGCGAATATGGCTACACCTTC. Translated, this gives CASSGDSEYGYTF.